These T cell receptor beta chains were read from a single sample in a study of blood T cell repertoires in COVID-19. The table came from immunoSEQ multiplex PCR; TCRdb's copy has only in-frame clones and leaves some out. The profile covers more than 100,000 clones, with more than 75% appearing a single time and under 2.5% taken by the ten largest. Sequences were obtained from peripheral blood. Receptors were obtained from a man in his forties or fifties with active COVID-19. Both conserved end residues are part of each CDR3. The order of the fields is V gene, J gene, D gene, clone size, CDR3 DNA, CDR3 protein. The D gene is left open where the match is weak. The size field is filled for only some rows; it gives once, few, many or a size class.

>TRBV9|TRBJ1-2|TRBD1|-
TGTGCCAGCAGCGTAAGCGAGACAGGGAAGGACTATGGCTACACCTTC
CASSVSETGKDYGYTF
>TRBV27|TRBJ2-5|TRBD2|-
TGTGCCAGCAGTTCCCCCCTGCGCGGGGGGAACCAAGAGACCCAGTACTTC
CASSSPLRGGNQETQYF
>TRBV5-4|TRBJ2-1|-|-
TGTGCCAGCAGCTTGTATCCCCCCTACAATGAGCAGTTCTTC
CASSLYPPYNEQFF
>TRBV3-1/TRBV3-2|TRBJ1-1|-|few
TGTGCCAGCAGGTTTTCCGACAGCCCTGAAGCTTTCTTT
CASRFSDSPEAFF
>TRBV11-2|TRBJ2-7|-|-
TGTGCCAGCAGCTTAGACAGCGGGCAGTACTTC
CASSLDSGQYF
>TRBV6-6|TRBJ1-1|TRBD1|-
TGTGCCAGCAGTTACCTCGTCAGGACAGGGGGGACTGAAGCTTTCTTT
CASSYLVRTGGTEAFF
>TRBV19|TRBJ2-3|-|-
TGTGCCAGTAGTCGGGAGAAAGGACTGCCTAGCACAGATACGCAGTATTTT
CASSREKGLPSTDTQYF
>TRBV18|TRBJ2-7|-|once
TGTGCCAGCTCACGTACCTACGAGCAGTACTTC
CASSRTYEQYF
>TRBV5-8|TRBJ2-5|TRBD2|-
TGTGCCAGCAGTTTGGGGACTAGCGGGCCGGAGACCCAGTACTTC
CASSLGTSGPETQYF
>TRBV6-5|TRBJ2-7|TRBD1|-
TGTGCCAGCAGCCTCAATGGACAGGGAGCCTACGAGCAGTACTTC
CASSLNGQGAYEQYF
>TRBV6-5|TRBJ2-7|TRBD1|-
TGTGCCAGCAGGACAGGGGGGACACGCTACGAGCAGTACTTC
CASRTGGTRYEQYF
>TRBV20-1|TRBJ2-2|TRBD1|-
TGCAGTGCTAGTTTGCCCGGGACAGGGAGGACCGGGGAGCTGTTTTTT
CSASLPGTGRTGELFF
>TRBV29-1|TRBJ1-1|-|-
TGCAGCGTTGTATTAGCAAGCGGTGAAGCTTTCTTT
CSVVLASGEAFF
>TRBV6-5|TRBJ2-3|-|-
TGTGCCAGCAGCTCAACCGACAGTAGCACAGATACGCAGTATTTT
CASSSTDSSTDTQYF
>TRBV2|TRBJ2-5|TRBD2|-
TGTGCCAGCACCCTAGCGGGGGGAGGTGAGACCCAGTACTTC
CASTLAGGGETQYF
>TRBV7-2|TRBJ1-6|TRBD1|once
TGTGCCAGCAGCTTAGCGGGGTCAGGGACAGGGGGGAGATCACCCCTCCACTTT
CASSLAGSGTGGRSPLHF
>TRBV3-1/TRBV3-2|TRBJ2-7|-|-
TGTGCCAGCAGCCGACTTCTTGCCTACGAGCAGTACTTC
CASSRLLAYEQYF
>TRBV19|TRBJ1-1|-|-
TGTGCCAGTAGTATAGATACCGGCGGCCTGAACACTGAAGCTTTCTTT
CASSIDTGGLNTEAFF
>TRBV18|TRBJ2-1|TRBD2|-
TGTGCCAGCTCACGCCTCTCCCGGGGGGACTACAATGAGCAGTTCTTC
CASSRLSRGDYNEQFF
>TRBV11-2|TRBJ2-7|TRBD2|-
TGTGCCAGCAGCCCCGTCGTAGCGGGGGACCTCTACGAGCAGTACTTC
CASSPVVAGDLYEQYF
>TRBV3-1/TRBV3-2|TRBJ1-2|TRBD1|-
TGTGCCAGCAGCCCCGGGACAGGGGGCGACTATGGCTACACCTTC
CASSPGTGGDYGYTF
>TRBV19|TRBJ2-1|TRBD1|-
TGTGCCAGTAGTATTCCAGGACAGGATCCCTACAATGAGCAGTTCTTC
CASSIPGQDPYNEQFF
>TRBV5-1|TRBJ2-7|-|-
TGCGCCAGCAGCTTGGCCGGTACGCAATCCCTCTACGAGCAGTACTTC
CASSLAGTQSLYEQYF
>TRBV18|TRBJ1-1|-|-
TGTGCCAGCTCACCACAGGGGAGGACTGAAGCTTTCTTT
CASSPQGRTEAFF
>TRBV7-6|TRBJ2-1|-|once
TGTGCCAGCAGCCGAGATCGGGGGGCCCTAGGGTTCTTC
CASSRDRGALGFF
>TRBV7-9|TRBJ2-3|TRBD2|-
TGTGCCAGCAGCTCCCGACTAGCGGGGGGGGTTTCGATCACAGATACGCAGTATTTT
CASSSRLAGGVSITDTQYF
>TRBV18|TRBJ1-2|-|-
TGTGCCAGCTCACCAGCCGGAGGGGATAGCTATGGCTACACCTTC
CASSPAGGDSYGYTF
>TRBV5-8|TRBJ2-5|-|-
TGTGCCAGCAGCTTCGTACAGTACCAAGAGACCCAGTACTTC
CASSFVQYQETQYF
>TRBV7-2|TRBJ1-4|-|-
TGTGCCAGCAGCCGGGTGCCGGCCTTTAATGAAAAACTGTTTTTT
CASSRVPAFNEKLFF
>TRBV29-1|TRBJ1-5|-|-
TGCAGCGTCCTGGACAGCCCGTATAGCAATCAGCCCCAGCATTTT
CSVLDSPYSNQPQHF
>TRBV3-1/TRBV3-2|TRBJ1-2|-|-
TGTGCCAGCAGCCACGCGACTCGCTACACCTTC
CASSHATRYTF
>TRBV25-1|TRBJ2-7|-|-
TGTGCCAGCATTTCGCACAGAGGGGAGCAGTACTTC
CASISHRGEQYF
>TRBV7-9|TRBJ1-6|-|-
TGTGCCAGCAGCTCTGACAGGTCGAATTCACCCCTCCACTTT
CASSSDRSNSPLHF
>TRBV9|TRBJ2-1|TRBD1|-
TGTGCCAGCAATCGGGACAGGGGGGATGAGCAGTTCTTC
CASNRDRGDEQFF
>TRBV3-1/TRBV3-2|TRBJ1-6|-|-
TGTGCCAGCAGCCAAGATGGGCGAAATTCACCCCTCCACTTT
CASSQDGRNSPLHF
>TRBV5-4|TRBJ2-3|TRBD2|-
TGTGCCAGCAGCTCCGTAGCGGGGAGCACAGATACGCAGTATTTT
CASSSVAGSTDTQYF
>TRBV12-3/TRBV12-4|TRBJ1-2|-|-
TGTGCCAGCAGTTCCTCGCAGGGCTACACCTTC
CASSSSQGYTF
>TRBV7-8|TRBJ1-3|TRBD1|-
TGTGCCAGCACCGAGGGTACAATGGGACAGTTAATATATTTT
CASTEGTMGQLIYF
>TRBV2|TRBJ1-5|TRBD1|-
TGTGCCAGCAGTGGTACCGGGACAGGTCTCTCTAGCAATCAGCCCCAGCATTTT
CASSGTGTGLSSNQPQHF
>TRBV19|TRBJ1-3|-|-
TGTGCCAGTAGTCTCAGGACAATATCTGGAAACACCATATATTTT
CASSLRTISGNTIYF
>TRBV7-8|TRBJ2-7|-|-
TGTGCCAGCAGCTTAGCCGGGGTTGCGGGCGAGCAGTACTTC
CASSLAGVAGEQYF